The sequence of this TCR beta chain was determined in a study of T cell responses to AZD1222 COVID-19 vaccine. Study as a whole: The study pooled second doses at about 4 or about 12 weeks.

Whole-study findings and limits: Spike-specific TCR breadth and depth grew following two AZD1222 doses. Clonal diversity may have been underestimated, and the donors were mostly white British, with more females than males. At study baseline, merely more than 5 AZD1222 recipients were seropositive.

Regarding this clone: Its matching antigen is unknown.

The table came from immunoSEQ multiplex PCR; TCRdb's copy has only in-frame clones and leaves some out. Here the sample spans approximately 110,000 clones, about 87% being singletons. This CDR3 spans 15 amino acids. The V gene lost 1 base and the J gene lost 9 bases, with 16 bases spanning the gap. This clonotype was obtained from an adult in good health. The gene calls are TRBV23-1 and TRBJ2-1; weak D call: TRBD2 (5 bases). TRBV23-1 qualifies as an ORF whose function is uncertain. The sequencing here drew on peripheral blood, taken on day 0 of AZD1222 vaccination. Here the CDR3 DNA reads TGCGCCAGCAGTCAATTCACATCCCTAGGGAGTGAGCAGTTCTTC. Protein sequence: CASSQFTSLGSEQFF.